The entry below gives a single TCR beta chain sequence along with its context. The antigen it binds to is not known. Per-base quality was not reported, and no clone a single base away is much larger than it. These data originate in a study of blood T cell repertoires in COVID-19 (TCRdb year 2020). General notes on the study: Collaborator samples came from the United States, Italy and Spain and covered acute and convalescent phases of COVID-19. The samples were drawn from two sources: the first 160 participants of the ongoing ImmuneRACE study, and over 1,000 subjects contributed by 6 global collaborators. Nearly every sample came with metadata listing a de-identified subject ID, COVID-19 status, age in years and sex. The material from the prospective study consisted of cDNA or gDNA derived from T cells, B-cell-depleted T cells, or PBMCs. A freely available public database, intended as a resource for researchers studying the immune response to SARS-CoV-2, is where the repertoires were released. Where HLA class I and class II types were available, the types were taken from metadata supplied by the sample provider, not from assay-based typing. The dataset comprised deeply sampled blood TCRbeta repertoires from subjects exposed to, actively infected with, or recovered from COVID-19.

The immunoSEQ Assay, a bias-controlled multiplex PCR, was used to amplify TCRbeta CDR3 regions from genomic DNA. Processing in the source paper ran as follows. The number of nucleated cells in each sample was estimated from the amplification of reference gene primers within the assay. To quantify the absolute abundance of each unique TCRbeta CDR3 rearrangement, sequence reads were collapsed and filtered. Productive Simpson clonality was computed per sample as the square root of Simpson's diversity index over productive rearrangements. TCRdb took over this immuneACCESS table, retaining in-frame rearrangements with V and J assigned. Such tables are incomplete; in checked studies, under half of the missing clones stem from an unresolved V gene, and the remainder is unexplained. V, J and clone size are those of that table, while D and trimming were read from the DNA. For this sample there are about 270,000 clones; around 83% appear just once. The ten biggest clones cover 4.5% to 6.5% of the sample.

The CDR3 has 18 amino acids, counting the end cysteine and phenylalanine. The CDR3 DNA has 54 bases and is translated from base 1. Trimmed from V: 2 bases; trimmed from J: 3 bases; junction bases lacking a gene match: 12. According to the germline V gene, CDR1 reads ENHRY and CDR2 reads SYGVKD. Points the paper makes about the study in general: The quantity of clinical and demographic metadata differed by source and by participant and was supplied without curation.

Collaborating institutions collected whole blood in K2EDTA tubes following their own protocols. For TCRbeta analysis, collaborators shipped samples in one of three forms: frozen whole blood, isolated PBMCs, or DNA extracted from either of those sample types. The sequence was collected from an elderly man with acute or convalescent COVID-19. The V and J genes are TRBV10-3 and TRBJ2-3, with TRBD2 identical over 9 junction bases. Sequenced material: peripheral blood. The CDR3 in this case is CAISESPGLAGITDTQYF. Here is the DNA: TGTGCCATCAGTGAGAGCCCTGGCCTAGCGGGGATTACAGATACGCAGTATTTT.